This is a list of T cell receptor beta chains from one sample in a study of cytomegalovirus exposure and HLA in healthy donors. Sequencing was performed with immunoSEQ multiplex PCR; in TCRdb, only in-frame clones are kept and a portion is missing. Counted here are about 360,000 clones, 86% occurring once; the ten biggest clones make up roughly 0.75%. The sample comprised PBMCs. The receptors were gathered from a woman aged 18-30 years in good health and CMV-seronegative. The CDR3 runs from the conserved cysteine through the conserved F or W. D genes are given only for firm matches.

TRBD1 | TRBJ1-1 | TRBV29-1 | CSGATGVREAFF | TGCAGCGGCGCTACAGGGGTTCGCGAAGCTTTCTTT
. | TRBJ2-2 | TRBV27 | CASSSGLSHLPGELFF | TGTGCCAGCAGTTCTGGACTATCCCACCTCCCCGGGGAGCTGTTTTTT
TRBD1 | TRBJ1-1 | TRBV19 | CASSTRDRDSAFF | TGTGCCAGTAGTACCCGGGACAGGGATTCAGCTTTCTTT
. | TRBJ1-1 | TRBV5-6 | CASTTGGGVEAFF | TGTGCCAGCACCACGGGAGGCGGTGTTGAAGCTTTCTTT
. | TRBJ1-1 | TRBV6-1 | CASSEYEVTEAFF | TGTGCCAGCAGTGAATATGAGGTCACTGAAGCTTTCTTT
TRBD1 | TRBJ2-1 | TRBV28 | CASYTQGEWFF | TGTGCCAGCTACACCCAGGGGGAGTGGTTCTTC
TRBD1 | TRBJ1-1 | TRBV10-3 | CAISEWARGTGTNTEAFF | TGTGCCATCAGTGAGTGGGCCCGGGGGACAGGAACGAACACTGAAGCTTTCTTT
. | TRBJ1-5 | TRBV5-5 | CASSLGQGKSNQPQHF | TGTGCCAGCAGCTTGGGGCAGGGAAAGAGCAATCAGCCCCAGCATTTT
. | TRBJ1-3 | TRBV30 | CAWSDTMTGNTIYF | TGTGCCTGGAGCGACACCATGACTGGAAACACCATATATTTT
TRBD1 | TRBJ2-7 | TRBV5-4 | CASSPLRQGSYEQYF | TGTGCCAGCAGCCCTCTCCGACAGGGCTCCTACGAGCAGTACTTC
TRBD1 | TRBJ1-3 | TRBV5-4 | CASSSGQGRSGNTIYF | TGTGCCAGCAGCTCGGGACAGGGAAGGTCTGGAAACACCATATATTTT
. | TRBJ1-5 | TRBV27 | CASSLLGAASNQPQHF | TGTGCCAGCAGTTTACTGGGGGCGGCTAGCAATCAGCCCCAGCATTTT
TRBD2 | TRBJ2-5 | TRBV7-7 | CASSGGLANEGTQYF | TGTGCCAGCAGCGGGGGACTAGCAAACGAAGGGACCCAGTACTTC
TRBD1 | TRBJ2-1 | TRBV27 | CASSSGSPTGMSNEQFF | TGTGCCAGCAGTTCTGGCTCTCCGACAGGGATGAGCAATGAGCAGTTCTTC
TRBD1 | TRBJ2-5 | TRBV7-9 | CASSRQGGAETQYF | TGTGCCAGCAGTCGACAGGGTGGGGCGGAGACCCAGTACTTC
TRBD2 | TRBJ2-3 | TRBV4-2 | CASSQDGLAGAGAQYF | TGTGCCAGCAGCCAAGATGGGCTAGCGGGGGCAGGGGCGCAGTATTTT
. | TRBJ2-1 | TRBV4-2 | CASSSTGVEFF | TGTGCCAGCAGCTCCACGGGAGTGGAGTTCTTC
. | TRBJ2-2 | TRBV14 | CASSQDRDYTGELFF | TGTGCCAGCAGCCAAGATCGTGACTACACCGGGGAGCTGTTTTTT
TRBD1 | TRBJ1-4 | TRBV5-6 | CASSQQGALGKLFF | TGTGCCAGCAGCCAACAGGGGGCACTCGGAAAACTGTTTTTT
. | TRBJ1-4 | TRBV15 | CATSRESGVEKLFF | TGTGCCACCAGCAGAGAGTCGGGGGTTGAAAAACTGTTTTTT
. | TRBJ1-4 | TRBV28 | CASRPGGPKNEKLFF | TGTGCCAGCAGGCCGGGGGGGCCAAAAAATGAAAAACTGTTTTTT
TRBD2 | TRBJ2-1 | TRBV2 | CASSRGSGTREQFF | TGTGCCAGCAGTCGGGGGAGCGGGACTAGAGAGCAGTTCTTC
. | TRBJ2-7 | TRBV7-9 | CASGLIGGADSPYEQYF | TGTGCCAGCGGACTTATAGGAGGGGCGGATAGCCCCTACGAGCAGTACTTC
. | TRBJ1-2 | TRBV6-6 | CASSLTRGGYTF | TGTGCCAGCAGCCTCACCAGGGGTGGCTACACCTTC
. | TRBJ1-2 | TRBV21-1 | CASSKVTGVAYGYTF | TGTGCCAGCAGCAAAGTCACAGGGGTGGCCTATGGCTACACCTTC
TRBD1 | TRBJ1-1 | TRBV5-4 | CASSLKGAYDTEAFF | TGTGCCAGCAGCTTGAAGGGGGCATACGACACTGAAGCTTTCTTT
. | TRBJ2-7 | TRBV4-1 | CASSQDRTGPNEQYF | TGCGCCAGCAGCCAAGATCGAACAGGCCCCAACGAGCAGTACTTC
TRBD1 | TRBJ1-1 | TRBV6-5 | CASSYSRDRGPEAFF | TGTGCCAGCAGTTACTCGAGAGACAGGGGCCCTGAAGCTTTCTTT